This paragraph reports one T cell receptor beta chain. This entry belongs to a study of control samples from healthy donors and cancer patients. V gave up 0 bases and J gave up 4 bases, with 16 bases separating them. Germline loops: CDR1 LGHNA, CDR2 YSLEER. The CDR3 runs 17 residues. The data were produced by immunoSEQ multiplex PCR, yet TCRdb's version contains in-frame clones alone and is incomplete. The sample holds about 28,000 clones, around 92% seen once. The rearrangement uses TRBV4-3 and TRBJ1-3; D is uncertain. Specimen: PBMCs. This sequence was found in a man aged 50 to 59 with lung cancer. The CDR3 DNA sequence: TGCGCCAGCAGCCAAGATGCTCGGGGAGGCTCAGGAAACACCATATATTTT. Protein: CASSQDARGGSGNTIYF.